The 32 T cell receptor beta chains listed next were all sequenced from one sample in a study of blood T cell repertoires in COVID-19. Sequencing used immunoSEQ multiplex PCR; TCRdb keeps in-frame clones, though not all of them. The table shows about 24,000 clones, with nearly 90% occurring only once. The sequenced sample consisted of peripheral blood. These receptors originate from an older man with acute or convalescent COVID-19.

The chain employs TRBV7-9 and TRBJ1-2; possible D gene TRBD1, 5 bases. V lost 0 bases, J lost 8 bases, and 10 bases lay in between. The CDR3 is 13 residues long. The germline gives CDR1 SEHNR, CDR2 FQNEAQ (reference sequence). The CDR3 sequence is CASSLAQGWGYTF. The CDR3 bases are TGTGCCAGCAGCTTAGCGCAGGGTTGGGGCTACACCTTC.

This sequence joins TRBV7-6 and TRBJ2-2; tentative D call: TRBD2 (6 bases). CDR1 and CDR2 (germline): SGHVS, FNYEAQ. With 0 bases removed from V and 3 bases from J, the gap between germline ends came to 14 bases. The CDR3 loop spans 17 amino acids. Here the CDR3 reads CASSLALGGSDTGELFF. The CDR3 bases are TGTGCCAGCAGCTTAGCCCTTGGGGGGTCGGACACCGGGGAGCTGTTTTTT.

This clone was detected once. The chain has TRBV28 and TRBJ1-2, with D unresolved. Germline assignment: CDR1 MDHEN and CDR2 SYDVKM. With 7 bases removed from V and 4 bases from J, the gap between germline ends came to 16 bases. This CDR3 is 14 amino acids long. CDR3: CASTRTGWAYGYTF. As DNA, the CDR3 is TGTGCCAGCACCCGGACGGGATGGGCCTATGGCTACACCTTC.

The V and J genes are TRBV5-5 and TRBJ1-5; maybe TRBD1 (5 bases). The germline V and J ends were trimmed by 0 bases and 7 bases, with 11 bases remaining between them. Germline V lookup: CDR1 SGHKS, CDR2 YYEKEE (reference sequence). CDR3 length: 14 amino acids. The CDR3 DNA follows: TGTGCCAGCAGCTTGGCGGGGGTACGGCAGCCCCAGCATTTT. Translation gives CASSLAGVRQPQHF.

On this clone: Other DNA sequences from this sample encode an identical CDR3 as well. The chain links TRBV6-5 to TRBJ2-7; 10 bases match TRBD1. The V segment lost 4 bases and the J segment 0 bases; nucleotides outside the gene matches: 3. The CDR3 has 15 residues. Germline CDR1 MNHEY, CDR2 SVGAGI. CDR3 DNA: TGTGCCAGCAGTTCCCGGACAGGGGGCTCCTACGAGCAGTACTTC. It yields the protein CASSSRTGGSYEQYF.

V usage is TRBV19 and J usage is TRBJ2-7; D may be TRBD1 (5 bases). The germline V gene has CDR1 LNHDA and CDR2 SQIVND (reference sequence). The CDR3 runs to 15 residues. V was cut by 3 bases and J by 0 bases, with 12 bases left in between. CDR3 loop: CASSILGASSYEQYF. In DNA, the CDR3 is TGTGCCAGTAGTATTTTAGGGGCGAGCTCCTACGAGCAGTACTTC. Full variable domain (rest looked up from reference TRBV19 and TRBJ2-7): DGGITQSPKYLFRKEGQNVTLSCEQNLNHDAMYWYRQDPGQGLRLIYYSQIVNDFQKGDIAEGYSVSREKKESFPLTVTSAQKNPTAFYLCASSILGASSYEQYFGPGTRLTVT.

This clone was seen once. The chain joins TRBV19 to TRBJ1-1; D remains unclear. V was pared by 5 bases and J by 1 base, with 8 bases between. Germline V lookup: CDR1 LNHDA, CDR2 SQIVND (reference sequence). This CDR3 spans 13 amino acids. The CDR3 spells CASSYSWNTEAFF. CDR3 sequence (DNA): TGTGCCAGTAGTTATAGTTGGAACACTGAAGCTTTCTTT.

This clone was picked up a small number of times. V is TRBV18 and J is TRBJ1-5; possible D gene TRBD1, 5 bases. Trimming cost V 3 bases and J 9 bases, with 12 bases left between them. Germline V CDR1 and CDR2: KGHSH, LQKENI. The CDR3 covers 13 residues. In DNA, the CDR3 is TGTGCCAGCTCACCTGGTAGACAGAGGCCCCAGCATTTT. Translation gives CASSPGRQRPQHF. Looking up the rest from reference TRBV18 and TRBJ1-5 gives the full variable domain: NAGVMQNPRHLVRRRGQEARLRCSPMKGHSHVYWYRQLPEEGLKFMVYLQKENIIDESGMPKERFSAEFPKEGPSILRIQQVVRGDSAAYFCASSPGRQRPQHFGDGTRLSIL.

The chain carries TRBV2 and TRBJ2-1, with D perhaps matching TRBD2 (6 bases). The CDR3 spans 15 residues. Germline V lookup: CDR1 SNHLY, CDR2 FYNNEI. Trimming removed 7 bases at V and 9 bases at J, with 22 bases between. DNA of the CDR3: TGTGCCAGCACCCAGTCGGGCGGAGGGTTAGGTGAGCAGTTCTTC. As protein: CASTQSGGGLGEQFF.

The rearrangement uses TRBV10-3 and TRBJ2-6, with a tentative D call TRBD1 (5 bases). Trimming pared 6 bases from V and 0 bases from J, leaving 9 bases between. CDR3 length equals 15 residues. Germline lookup yields CDR1 ENHRY and CDR2 SYGVKD. CDR3 residues: CAIRDKTSGANVLTF. CDR3 nucleotide sequence: TGTGCCATCAGGGACAAGACCTCTGGGGCCAACGTCCTGACTTTC.

In this sample, this clone turned up once. The gene calls are TRBV5-1 and TRBJ2-7; D not certain. The V gene's germline CDR1 is SGHRS and CDR2 YFSETQ. The V end was cut by 0 bases, the J end by 0 bases, with 13 bases between. CDR3 length: 16 residues. The CDR3: CASSLEAAAHSYEQYF. The CDR3 nucleotides read TGCGCCAGCAGCTTGGAGGCGGCCGCTCACTCCTACGAGCAGTACTTC.

The gene calls are TRBV2 and TRBJ1-4; 11 bases are shared with TRBD1. Germline V CDR1 and CDR2: SNHLY, FYNNEI. The CDR3 spans 13 residues. V lost 10 bases to trimming and J lost 7 bases; unmatched junction nucleotides: 5. CDR3 bases: TGTGCCACCGGGACAGGGGGTGGTGAAAAACTGTTTTTT. This gives the protein CATGTGGGEKLFF.

The chain carries TRBV6-2 or TRBV6-3 and TRBJ1-3; 7 bases match TRBD1. J lost 2 bases, V lost 2 bases, and 0 bases had no gene match. Germline CDR1 MNHEY, CDR2 SVGEGT. This CDR3 spans 14 amino acids. The CDR3 region has the DNA TGTGCCAGCAGTTACGGGACAGCTGGAAACACCATATATTTT. This sequence encodes CASSYGTAGNTIYF.

This chain connects TRBV29-1 to TRBJ1-4, with a possible D match to TRBD1 (5 bases). The CDR3 has 14 amino acids. The germline V gene encodes CDR1 SQVTM and CDR2 ANQGSEA. Trimming removed 1 base at V and 4 bases at J, with 10 bases between. The CDR3 protein is CSVEGSGDNEKLFF. Here the CDR3 DNA reads TGCAGCGTTGAAGGTTCGGGGGATAATGAAAAACTGTTTTTT.

As to this clone: The junction shows a germline mismatch at one end, possibly a read error. The chain employs TRBV6-2 or TRBV6-3 and TRBJ1-2; TRBD1 matches at 8 bases. The CDR3 length is 16 residues. Germline values: CDR1 MNHEY, CDR2 SVGEGT. CDR3 bases: TGTGCCAGCAGTTTTCGCGTGACAGGGGCGGACTACGGCTACACCTTC. This encodes CASSFRVTGADYGYTF.

The J gene is TRBJ1-1, the V gene TRBV5-5; no clear D. The CDR3 runs to 15 residues. CDR1 is SGHKS and CDR2 is YYEKEE in the germline V gene (reference sequence). The V and J ends lost 4 bases and 4 bases respectively, with 17 bases between them. The CDR3, as DNA: TGTGCCAGCAGCATACTACGCGGTGAAATCACTGAAGCTTTCTTT. Translation gives CASSILRGEITEAFF.

V is TRBV6-6 and J is TRBJ1-2; D unclear. The length of the CDR3 is 13 residues. Trimming took off 4 bases at V and 6 bases at J, with 12 bases between the two ends. CDR1 MNHNY and CDR2 SVGAGI come from the germline V gene (reference sequence). CDR3 region: CASSFSQNNGYTF. The CDR3 DNA sequence: TGTGCCAGCAGTTTTTCACAGAACAATGGCTACACCTTC.

This clone was seen only once. J is TRBJ2-7 and V is TRBV30, with D perhaps matching TRBD1 (5 bases). Germline values: CDR1 GTSNPN, CDR2 SVGIG (reference sequence). This CDR3 contains 14 residues. V was trimmed by 7 bases and J by 3 bases, leaving 19 bases between them. The chain's CDR3 is CAFLAGHLNYEQYF. DNA for the CDR3: TGTGCCTTCCTGGCTGGACACTTGAACTACGAGCAGTACTTC.

V and J are TRBV28 and TRBJ2-2; 11 positions match TRBD2. Germline loops: CDR1 MDHEN, CDR2 SYDVKM. The CDR3 runs 15 residues. V shed 2 bases, J shed 5 bases, and the junction held 1 base outside the gene matches. The CDR3 region has the DNA TGTGCCAGCAGTTTACTAGCGGGGGGAACCGGGGAGCTGTTTTTT. Protein product: CASSLLAGGTGELFF. Using reference TRBV28 and TRBJ2-2 for the parts outside the CDR3, the full variable domain is DVKVTQSSRYLVKRTGEKVFLECVQDMDHENMFWYRQDPGLGLRLIYFSYDVKMKEKGDIPEGYSVSREKKERFSLILESASTNQTSMYLCASSLLAGGTGELFFGEGSRLTVL.

The chain employs TRBV19 and TRBJ1-2; 8 bases match TRBD1. The V gene end was trimmed by 4 bases and the J gene end by 7 bases; junction bases not matched to a gene: 11. CDR3 length: 15 residues. Germline V gives CDR1 LNHDA, CDR2 SQIVND (reference sequence). The CDR3 region is CASSTGGQGLAGYTF. The DNA of the CDR3 is TGTGCCAGTAGTACCGGAGGACAGGGTCTGGCTGGCTACACCTTC.

This rearrangement joins TRBV19 to TRBJ2-1; 9 nucleotides line up with TRBD2. Germline-derived CDR1 and CDR2 are LNHDA and SQIVND (reference sequence). CDR3 size: 17 residues. J gave up 1 base and V 5 bases, and 9 bases lay outside the gene matches. Written as DNA, the CDR3 is TGTGCCAGTAGTCTACCGCTAGCGGGGCGTTCCTACAATGAGCAGTTCTTC. The encoded protein is CASSLPLAGRSYNEQFF.

J is TRBJ2-7 and V is TRBV7-9, with a tentative D call TRBD1 (5 bases). Germline V gene sequence: CDR1 SEHNR, CDR2 FQNEAQ (reference sequence). The V end was cut by 3 bases, the J end by 4 bases, with 13 bases between. This CDR3 has 14 residues. The CDR3 sequence: CASSFRDSPYEQYF. Here the CDR3 DNA reads TGTGCCAGCAGCTTTCGCGACAGCCCGTACGAGCAGTACTTC.

The chain has TRBV19 and TRBJ2-7; unclear D gene. Germline CDR1 and CDR2: LNHDA and SQIVND (reference sequence). The CDR3 consists of 12 residues. V lost 2 bases and J lost 7, with 9 bases in between. The CDR3 bases are TGTGCCAGTAGTATAAATCCCCGGGAGCAGTACTTC. This gives the protein CASSINPREQYF.

This chain joins TRBV6-6 and TRBJ1-2; 9 nucleotides align to TRBD1. The V gene end was trimmed by 7 bases and the J gene end by 8 bases; junction bases not matched to a gene: 11. The CDR3 runs 14 residues. Germline CDR1 and CDR2: MNHNY and SVGAGI (reference sequence). CDR3 in DNA: TGTGCCAGCAACCCGGGACAGGGTTTCGGGGGCTACACCTTC. It specifies CASNPGQGFGGYTF.

CDR3 sequence reads: CASSQDSALGQGNSPLHF. Here the CDR3 DNA reads TGTGCCAGCAGCCAAGATAGCGCCCTCGGACAGGGGAATTCACCCCTCCACTTT. The chain couples TRBV4-2 to TRBJ1-6, with 9 bases matching TRBD1. The CDR3 contains 18 residues. Germline trimming cut 0 bases from V and 7 bases from J; bases unmatched to any gene: 10. The germline V gene has CDR1 LGHNA and CDR2 YNFKEQ.

This clone has a single count. This chain connects TRBV5-1 to TRBJ2-7; 7 bases are shared with TRBD1. The CDR3 consists of 13 residues. J was trimmed by 1 base and V by 7 bases; bases with no gene match: 5. Per germline, CDR1 SGHRS and CDR2 YFSETQ. The CDR3 spells CASQNRGSYEQYF. The CDR3 bases are TGCGCCAGCCAAAACAGGGGATCCTACGAGCAGTACTTC.

The genes are TRBV5-6 and TRBJ2-5; 10 bases are shared with TRBD2. The CDR3 extends over 14 amino acids. Germline V gene sequence: CDR1 SGHDT, CDR2 YYEEEE. Trimming removed 4 bases from V and 5 bases from J; junction bases left unmatched: 5. DNA for the CDR3: TGTGCCAGCAGCAAGACTAGCGGGTGGGAGACCCAGTACTTC. Amino acid sequence: CASSKTSGWETQYF.

This clone was observed a single time. The chain is built from TRBV3-1 (or the pseudogene TRBV3-2) and TRBJ2-1; weak D call: TRBD2 (7 bases). This CDR3 has 15 amino acids. Trimming removed 4 bases at V and 3 bases at J, with 13 bases between. Germline V CDR1 and CDR2: LGHDT, YNNKEL (reference sequence). CDR3: CASSPGGVSYNEQFF. The CDR3 DNA reads as TGTGCCAGCAGCCCGGGGGGCGTGAGCTACAATGAGCAGTTCTTC.

The chain couples TRBV27 to TRBJ1-1, with 11 bases matching TRBD1. The length of the CDR3 is 15 residues. V dropped 3 bases and J dropped 1; count of bases not matched to a gene: 1. Germline CDR1 reads MNHEY; CDR2 reads SMNVEV (reference sequence). In DNA, the CDR3 is TGTGCCAGCAGTTTGGGGACAGGGGGGAACACTGAAGCTTTCTTT. It translates to CASSLGTGGNTEAFF.

The chain is built from TRBV3-1 (or the pseudogene TRBV3-2) and TRBJ2-1; 12 bases map to TRBD2. CDR1 is LGHDT, CDR2 YNNKEL, per germline (reference sequence). Trimming at V came to 8 bases and at J to 8 bases, leaving 4 bases not matched to a gene. The CDR3 length is 13 residues. CDR3 sequence (DNA): TGTGCCAGCGGGAGACTAGCGGGGGATGAGCAGTTCTTC. Its translation: CASGRLAGDEQFF.

The chain combines TRBV19 with TRBJ1-2, with a weak D call TRBD1 (6 bases). With 5 bases removed from V and 4 bases from J, the gap between germline ends came to 11 bases. From germline, CDR1 is LNHDA and CDR2 SQIVND (reference sequence). CDR3 length equals 13 residues. The CDR3 spells CASSLGASYGYTF. CDR3 in DNA: TGTGCCAGTAGTCTGGGGGCCAGCTATGGCTACACCTTC.

The chain has TRBV10-1 and TRBJ2-7; D possibly corresponds to TRBD1 (6 bases). The CDR3 length is 13 residues. Germline V gene sequence: CDR1 WNHNN, CDR2 SYGVQD (reference sequence). The V end was cut by 5 bases, the J end by 3 bases, with 11 bases between. The CDR3 DNA sequence: TGCGCCAGCAGTCTGACAGGAAGCTACGAGCAGTACTTC. Encoded protein: CASSLTGSYEQYF.